Listed below are T cell receptor beta chains from one sample, sequenced in a study of T cell repertoires in cytomegalovirus infection. MiXCR, applied by TCRdb to the reads, yields one record per CDR3 protein. The profile shows approximately 1,000,000 distinct CDR3 sequences, about 33% of them singletons. These receptors have no known antigen. The specimen was cultured CD8+ T cells from PBMCs, collected from culture after CMV antigen stimulation. These TCRs come from a human donor in good health (CMV status not recorded). Some clones in this sample may be carry-over from other donors' samples. Each CDR3 is given without its conserved first and last residue. The order of the fields is V gene, J gene, clone size, CDR3 protein. The size field is filled for only some rows; it gives once, few, many or a size class.

TRBV6-1	TRBJ2-1	.	VSNEGGRVNEQF
TRBV20-1	TRBJ1-1	.	SARGQLGGPTEAF
TRBV7-2	TRBJ2-3	many	ASSLGGGVTGSDTQY
TRBV7-9	TRBJ2-3	.	ASTPRVGRRDTQY
TRBV4-2	TRBJ1-1	.	ASSQDALYSMNTEAF
TRBV9	TRBJ2-1	.	VSSSRGTPNEQF
TRBV7-9	TRBJ2-7	few	ASSIEGTAGEQY
TRBV12-3/TRBV12-4	TRBJ2-5	few	ASSHTLVGTQY
TRBV7-9	TRBJ2-1	.	ASSFLDGESYNEQF
TRBV27	TRBJ2-7	few	ASSFSYSPTWRQY
TRBV6-1	TRBJ1-5	.	ASIFGASWH
TRBV7-6	TRBJ2-1	.	ASSHGLVGDEQF
TRBV15	TRBJ2-5	.	ATSSAAPRGPEETQY
TRBV19	TRBJ1-5	.	ASSSLGRHHNQPQH
TRBV6-6	TRBJ1-5	once	ASSTLRNQPQH
TRBV7-9	TRBJ2-7	few	ALAGGSPEQY
TRBV14	TRBJ1-2	.	ASSQGNGYT
TRBV27	TRBJ2-2	few	ASSGQGAINGELF
TRBV29-1	TRBJ1-2	.	SVFDSNYGYT
TRBV6-2/TRBV6-3	TRBJ1-2	.	ASSIHYGQDVYYGYT
TRBV20-1	TRBJ2-7	once	SALWREGSEQY
TRBV7-6	TRBJ2-1	many	ASSLAVLALSYNEQF
TRBV29-1	TRBJ2-1	.	SVRSSGGAHEQF
TRBV13	TRBJ2-3	many	ASSVRGAEDTQY
TRBV5-4	TRBJ2-1	.	ASRQLGRDSSNEQF
TRBV25-1	TRBJ1-6	.	ASSELRQLPSFLH
TRBV11-2	TRBJ1-6	.	ASSWAYNSPLH
TRBV27	TRBJ2-1	.	ASSFMGAEQF
TRBV2	TRBJ2-7	.	ASSRSSLRLEQY
TRBV10-3	TRBJ2-3	few	AISVVDRGPDTQY
TRBV7-6	TRBJ2-7	.	ASSPGTAGYEQY
TRBV7-9	TRBJ2-1	once	ASTAILATLDNEQF
TRBV7-8	TRBJ1-1	many	ASSAGQGKNTEAF
TRBV7-2	TRBJ2-6	many	ASSPSYTGSSGANVLT
TRBV7-9	TRBJ1-6	.	ASSTPTGRNSPLH
TRBV7-5	TRBJ2-5	few	ISVSEPLRRQAPRETQY
TRBV7-9	TRBJ2-7	.	ASSNPGTGVHEQY
TRBV7-6	TRBJ2-7	.	ASSPRDRDIHEQY
TRBV5-6	TRBJ1-1	.	ASSEVFGFNTEAF
TRBV5-6	TRBJ2-1	.	ASSLSQGGVYNEQF
TRBV4-2	TRBJ2-2	.	ASSQDRASYTGELF
TRBV7-6	TRBJ1-1	.	ASSPGSRWTEAF
TRBV7-6	TRBJ2-4	few	ASSETEPKNIQY
TRBV12-3/TRBV12-4	TRBJ1-1	many	ASSLGVRTEAF
TRBV6-2/TRBV6-3	TRBJ1-1	.	ASSYPPGPRTEAF
TRBV3-1	TRBJ1-2	.	ASSLWDAGYT